The 5 T cell receptor beta chains listed next were all sequenced from one sample in a study of blood T cell repertoires in COVID-19. Assay used: immunoSEQ multiplex PCR; TCRdb lists only in-frame clones, some missing. The profile covers 250,000 to 300,000 clones, with roughly 88% appearing a single time and under 0.95% taken by the ten largest. Sequencing used peripheral blood. The source of these receptors is a woman aged 25 to 39 with acute or convalescent COVID-19.

The chain combines TRBV11-2 with TRBJ2-5; 12 positions agree with TRBD2. Unmatched junction bases numbered 18, after V lost 5 bases and J lost 5 bases. The germline CDR1 and CDR2 sequences are SGHAT and FQNNGV. This CDR3 is built from 19 residues. The CDR3 region is CASSGVLGTSGRLRETQYF. In nucleotides, the CDR3 is TGTGCCAGCAGCGGAGTGCTAGGCACTAGCGGGAGGTTGCGGGAGACCCAGTACTTC.

This clone came up a few times. The V gene is TRBV5-6, the J gene TRBJ2-5; tentative D call: TRBD1 (5 bases). Trimming shortened V by 2 bases and J by 2 bases, and 13 bases separated the two germline ends. The CDR3 loop spans 15 amino acids. CDR1 is SGHDT and CDR2 is YYEEEE in the germline V gene. The chain's CDR3 is CASSFRVPWQETQYF. CDR3 in DNA: TGTGCCAGCAGCTTCAGGGTCCCGTGGCAAGAGACCCAGTACTTC.

This clone was seen a handful of times. CDR3 sequence: CASNGRGLDTQYF. The CDR3 DNA reads TGTGCCAGCAACGGCAGGGGTTTAGATACGCAGTATTTT. This chain connects TRBV2 to TRBJ2-3; weak D call: TRBD1 (6 bases). V dropped 7 bases and J dropped 5 bases, with 13 bases sitting between them. Germline-derived CDR1 and CDR2 are SNHLY and FYNNEI. CDR3 length: 13 amino acids.

The rearrangement links TRBV7-6 to TRBJ1-1, with D unclear. The V and J ends lost 1 base and 1 base respectively, with 10 bases between them. The CDR3 totals 15 residues. Germline loops: CDR1 SGHVS, CDR2 FNYEAQ. This chain's CDR3 is CASSLGGEWNTEAFF. For the CDR3, the DNA is TGTGCCAGCAGCTTAGGCGGAGAGTGGAACACTGAAGCTTTCTTT. Based on the CDR3 plus reference TRBV7-6 and TRBJ1-1, the full variable domain is GAGVSQSPRYKVTKRGQDVALRCDPISGHVSLYWYRQALGQGPEFLTYFNYEAQQDKSGLPNDRFSAERPEGSISTLTIQRTEQRDSAMYRCASSLGGEWNTEAFFGQGTRLTVV.

This chain joins TRBV5-6 and TRBJ2-7, with D possibly being TRBD2 (5 bases). Trimming pared 2 bases from V and 4 bases from J, leaving 13 bases between. The CDR3 sequence is 14 residues long. Germline V lookup: CDR1 SGHDT, CDR2 YYEEEE. The CDR3 region is CASSFTRRSYEQYF. For the CDR3, the DNA is TGTGCCAGCAGCTTTACTAGAAGGTCTTACGAGCAGTACTTC.